The present T cell receptor (beta chain) was sequenced within a study of cytotoxic CD8 clonotypes in ibrutinib-treated CLL. Study summary: Collecting the response samples happened after a median around twelve months of treatment, with a range of 6 to 36. Findings and limits, study-wide: Different sampling times were used for sustained-remission and progressing patients.

Clones were sequenced by immunoSEQ multiplex PCR, and TCRdb holds only the in-frame ones, with some missing. In the table there are 250,000 to 350,000 clones, more than 70% of which are singletons. In regard to this clone: Its specificity is unknown.

The CDR3 is made up of 15 amino acids. The germline V gene has CDR1 SSHAT and CDR2 FNYEAQ (reference sequence). Trimming took off 0 bases at V and 2 bases at J, with 9 bases between the two ends. The receptor was isolated from a human donor with chronic lymphocytic leukemia. The material sequenced was PBMCs, taken at disease progression, from a patient treated with ibrutinib. This chain connects TRBV7-7 to TRBJ2-3, with D possibly being TRBD2 (5 bases). In DNA form, the CDR3 reads TGTGCCAGCAGCTTAGCATTGGGAGACACAGATACGCAGTATTTT. Translated, it gives CASSLALGDTDTQYF. The complete variable domain, with remaining parts taken from reference TRBV7-7 and TRBJ2-3, reads GAGVSQSPRYKVTKRGQDVTLRCDPISSHATLYWYQQALGQGPEFLTYFNYEAQPDKSGLPSDRFSAERPEGSISTLTIQRTEQRDSAMYRCASSLALGDTDTQYFGPGTRLTVL.